These 20 T cell receptor beta chains originate from one sample sequenced in a study of T cell responses to AZD1222 COVID-19 vaccine. Assay used: immunoSEQ multiplex PCR; TCRdb lists only in-frame clones, some missing. The table records over 110,000 clones, roughly 88% of them present only once. Here the sequenced sample was peripheral blood, taken 28 days after the second AZD1222 dose. The receptors come from an adult who received the AZD1222 COVID-19 vaccine.

The rearrangement links TRBV10-2 to TRBJ1-2; 8 bases match TRBD1. J was trimmed by 6 bases and V by 4 bases; bases with no gene match: 7. From germline, CDR1 is WSHSY and CDR2 SAAADI. CDR3 length equals 14 residues. As DNA, the CDR3 is TGCGCCAGCAGTGGGACAGGGAGGAATGATGGCTACACCTTC. Translating it yields CASSGTGRNDGYTF.

This chain links TRBV2 with TRBJ2-3; D possibly corresponds to TRBD1 (6 bases). Trimming cost V 7 bases and J 0 bases, with 14 bases left between them. Germline CDR1 is SNHLY and CDR2 is FYNNEI. The CDR3 extends over 15 amino acids. CDR3 in amino acids: CASIGQLSSTDTQYF. Written as DNA, the CDR3 is TGTGCCAGCATCGGACAGCTTTCTAGCACAGATACGCAGTATTTT.

V gene TRBV5-4 combines with J gene TRBJ2-3; a possible D gene is TRBD2 (5 bases). Germline V CDR1 and CDR2: SGHNT, YYREEE (reference sequence). Trimming pared 7 bases from V and 1 base from J, leaving 13 bases between. The CDR3 has 14 residues. The DNA of the CDR3 is TGTGCCAGCGGGCTAGCCCACCGCACAGATACGCAGTATTTT. Its translation is CASGLAHRTDTQYF.

V and J are TRBV28 and TRBJ1-2; no clear D. CDR1 MDHEN and CDR2 SYDVKM come from the germline V gene. The CDR3 runs 13 residues. V was trimmed by 4 bases and J by 8 bases, leaving 14 bases between them. The CDR3 loop is CASSSGPRGGYTF. The CDR3 DNA reads TGTGCCAGCAGTTCCGGCCCCCGAGGCGGCTACACCTTC.

J is TRBJ1-2 and V is TRBV7-9, with 7 bases lining up with TRBD1. The V segment lost 6 bases and the J segment 10 bases; nucleotides outside the gene matches: 14. The length of the CDR3 is 14 residues. Germline CDR1 SEHNR, CDR2 FQNEAQ (reference sequence). The CDR3 DNA is TGTGCCAGCAGACCAAGTCCCGGGACAGTCTTCTACACCTTC. Translation: CASRPSPGTVFYTF.

The chain couples TRBV7-2 to TRBJ2-7; 13 bases are shared with TRBD2. This CDR3 region has 16 residues. V lost 4 bases, J lost 5 bases, and 8 bases stayed unmatched. Germline CDR1 and CDR2: SGHTA and FQGNSA. CDR3 loop: CASSSSRLAGGNEQYF. CDR3 in DNA: TGTGCCAGCAGCTCCTCGAGACTAGCGGGAGGCAACGAGCAGTACTTC.

The V and J genes are TRBV19 and TRBJ1-1; D call uncertain. Trimming left V 0 bases short and J 5 bases short, with 16 bases between. The CDR3 runs 16 residues. The germline gives CDR1 LNHDA, CDR2 SQIVND (reference sequence). CDR3 bases: TGTGCCAGTAGTATAGATAGCCAGCCTTCGAGTACTGAAGCTTTCTTT. It specifies CASSIDSQPSSTEAFF.

This chain uses TRBV19 with TRBJ2-7; 7 nucleotides agree with TRBD2. V shed 4 bases, J shed 4 bases, and the junction held 7 bases outside the gene matches. The CDR3 contains 14 residues. Per the germline V gene, CDR1 is LNHDA and CDR2 is SQIVND (reference sequence). The CDR3 DNA sequence: TGTGCCAGTAGTAGGGCTAGCGGACCATACGAGCAGTACTTC. It codes for CASSRASGPYEQYF.

This CDR3 is CATSASGLTTDTQYF. The CDR3 DNA follows: TGTGCCACCAGTGCGTCCGGGCTGACCACAGATACGCAGTATTTT. The J gene is TRBJ2-3, the V gene TRBV24-1; D gene unclear. The CDR3 loop spans 15 amino acids. Trimming stripped 5 bases from V and 2 bases from J, with 13 bases between. The germline CDR1 and CDR2 sequences are KGHDR and SFDVKD.

The chain is built from TRBV5-6 and TRBJ2-7; perhaps D is TRBD1 or TRBD2 (6 bases each). Per germline, CDR1 SGHDT and CDR2 YYEEEE. The CDR3 loop spans 14 amino acids. V lost 0 bases, J lost 5 bases, and 12 bases lay in between. The CDR3 here is CASSLATGRHEQYF. CDR3 nucleotides: TGTGCCAGCAGCTTGGCTACAGGGAGGCACGAGCAGTACTTC.

The rearrangement joins TRBV18 to TRBJ1-4; unclear D gene. Trimming removed 4 bases at V and 8 bases at J, with 11 bases between. In germline, CDR1 is KGHSH, CDR2 LQKENI. The CDR3 sequence is 13 residues long. This CDR3 is CASSLRTWEKLFF. DNA for the CDR3: TGTGCCAGCTCACTCAGGACTTGGGAAAAACTGTTTTTT.

This sequence joins TRBV5-6 and TRBJ1-5; 9 bases are a match to TRBD1. Trimming removed 5 bases from V and 6 bases from J; junction bases left unmatched: 9. The CDR3 contains 15 residues. Germline V gene data show CDR1 as SGHDT and CDR2 as YYEEEE. The CDR3 nucleotides read TGTGCCAGCAGTAGGGACAGGGAAGTCGGTCAGCCCCAGCATTTT. This encodes CASSRDREVGQPQHF.

CDR3 region: CASRKGKVDGNQPQHF. The DNA of the CDR3 is TGTGCCAGCAGAAAGGGAAAAGTTGACGGCAATCAGCCCCAGCATTTT. The chain joins TRBV2 to TRBJ1-5; D not resolved. The germline V and J ends were trimmed by 6 bases and 2 bases, with 17 bases remaining between them. This CDR3 comprises 16 residues. Germline V lookup: CDR1 SNHLY, CDR2 FYNNEI.

A single count supports this clone. V and J are TRBV5-1 and TRBJ1-4; D might be TRBD1 (5 bases). The length of the CDR3 is 16 residues. V was clipped by 4 bases and J by 0 bases, with 13 bases between them. Germline V gene data show CDR1 as SGHRS and CDR2 as YFSETQ. CDR3 in amino acids: CASSLSRASTNEKLFF. Here the CDR3 DNA reads TGCGCCAGCAGCCTATCCAGGGCTTCAACTAATGAAAAACTGTTTTTT.

The chain combines TRBV6-1 with TRBJ2-7, with 11 nucleotides matching TRBD2. The J segment lost 5 bases and the V segment lost 1 base, leaving 4 bases of the junction unmatched. Germline lookup yields CDR1 MNHNS and CDR2 SASEGT. CDR3 length: 15 amino acids. CDR3 protein: CASSEELAGAHEQYF. The CDR3 nucleotides read TGTGCCAGCAGTGAAGAACTAGCGGGAGCCCACGAGCAGTACTTC.

The V call is TRBV30, the J call TRBJ2-3, with 8 bases fitting TRBD1. V gave up 6 bases and J gave up 0 bases; unmatched junction bases: 5. CDR1 is GTSNPN, CDR2 SVGIG, per germline (reference sequence). The CDR3 contains 14 residues. In nucleotides, the CDR3 is TGTGCCTGCCCGGACAGGGCCAGCACAGATACGCAGTATTTT. Translation gives CACPDRASTDTQYF.

Comment on this clone: Different DNA sequences within this sample yield the same CDR3. This rearrangement joins TRBV30 to TRBJ1-1; D not resolved. Trimming removed 0 bases at V and 2 bases at J, with 4 bases between. The CDR3 consists of 12 residues. CDR1 GTSNPN and CDR2 SVGIG come from the germline V gene (reference sequence). In nucleotides, the CDR3 is TGTGCCTGGAGTGTAGCCAACACTGAAGCTTTCTTT. Translation gives CAWSVANTEAFF.

This chain links TRBV6-5 with TRBJ1-5; no clear D. This CDR3 is built from 13 residues. Germline V CDR1 and CDR2: MNHEY, SVGAGI. Trimming left V 6 bases short and J 7 bases short, with 13 bases between. CDR3 nucleotides: TGTGCCAGCAGCCAGGTGACGGGGCAGCCCCAGCATTTT. Its translation: CASSQVTGQPQHF.

This chain connects TRBV6-2 or TRBV6-3 to TRBJ2-1; 10 positions agree with TRBD2. The junction had 8 bases not matched to a gene; V was cut back by 5 bases and J by 7 bases. The germline CDR1 and CDR2 sequences are MNHEY and SVGEGT. The CDR3 covers 15 residues. The CDR3 reads CASSRLLAGSNEQFF. The CDR3, as DNA: TGTGCCAGCAGTAGATTACTAGCGGGGTCAAATGAGCAGTTCTTC.

This chain connects TRBV30 to TRBJ1-6, with 8 bases fitting TRBD1. V was pared by 2 bases and J by 7 bases, with 4 bases of the junction left unmatched. Germline loops: CDR1 GTSNPN, CDR2 SVGIG (reference sequence). The CDR3 spans 14 residues. CDR3 nucleotide sequence: TGTGCCTGGAGTCCGACAGGGGCGAATTCACCCCTCCACTTT. Translated, it gives CAWSPTGANSPLHF.